The 8 T cell receptor beta chains in this list originate from one sample, sequenced in a study of cytomegalovirus exposure and HLA in healthy donors. The PCR used 60 Vbeta and 13 Jbeta primers. Measured with immunoSEQ multiplex PCR; TCRdb has only the in-frame clones, and not every one. The table lists more than 150,000 clones, 80% to 85% of them singletons, with 0.2% to 0.3% in the top ten. What was sequenced was PBMCs. The source is a boy aged 5-17 years in good health and CMV-seronegative.

This clone was counted a few times. This rearrangement joins TRBV4-2 to TRBJ2-7, with 12 bases identical to TRBD2. The CDR3 consists of 17 residues. CDR1 LGHNA and CDR2 YNFKEQ come from the germline V gene. Unmatched junction bases numbered 6, after V lost 3 bases and J lost 0 bases. The CDR3 is CASSQTSGGASSYEQYF. CDR3 nucleotide sequence: TGTGCCAGCAGCCAGACTAGCGGGGGTGCTAGCTCCTACGAGCAGTACTTC.

The V gene is TRBV5-4, the J gene TRBJ1-2; a weak D match, TRBD1 (5 bases). Germline CDR1 SGHNT, CDR2 YYREEE (reference sequence). V was pared by 0 bases and J by 2 bases, with 8 bases between. The CDR3 totals 14 residues. CDR3 region: CASSLGGRNYGYTF. The CDR3, as DNA: TGTGCCAGCAGCTTGGGGGGCAGGAACTATGGCTACACCTTC. Looking up the rest from reference TRBV5-4 and TRBJ1-2 gives the full variable domain: ETGVTQSPTHLIKTRGQQVTLRCSSQSGHNTVSWYQQALGQGPQFIFQYYREEENGRGNFPPRFSGLQFPNYSSELNVNALELDDSALYLCASSLGGRNYGYTFGSGTRLTVV.

V gene TRBV6-1 combines with J gene TRBJ1-4; 7 nucleotides match TRBD1. CDR3 length equals 16 residues. The germline gives CDR1 MNHNS, CDR2 SASEGT. V shed 2 bases, J shed 5 bases, and the junction held 8 bases outside the gene matches. CDR3 sequence reads: CASSEKRPGGNEKLFF. The DNA of the CDR3 is TGTGCCAGCAGTGAAAAAAGACCAGGGGGGAATGAAAAACTGTTTTTT.

The chain joins TRBV13 to TRBJ2-7; 7 bases agree with TRBD1. V trimming: 5 bases; J trimming: 2 bases; junction bases outside the gene matches: 12. The CDR3 is made up of 16 amino acids. The germline V gene encodes CDR1 PRHDT and CDR2 FYEKMQ (reference sequence). The chain's CDR3 is CASSPQGWDSTYEQYF. In nucleotides, the CDR3 is TGTGCCAGCAGCCCCCAAGGTTGGGACAGTACCTACGAGCAGTACTTC.

This clone is a singleton in its sample. The chain employs TRBV18 and TRBJ1-2; 9 bases agree with TRBD1. CDR1 and CDR2 from the germline V gene are KGHSH and LQKENI. V lost 4 bases, J lost 6 bases, and 9 bases stayed unmatched. This CDR3 comprises 15 residues. CDR3 amino acids: CASSRVRDRDDGYTF. The CDR3 nucleotides read TGTGCCAGCTCACGAGTCCGGGACAGGGATGATGGCTACACCTTC. The full variable domain, in which reference TRBV18 and TRBJ1-2 provide the parts outside the CDR3, is NAGVMQNPRHLVRRRGQEARLRCSPMKGHSHVYWYRQLPEEGLKFMVYLQKENIIDESGMPKERFSAEFPKEGPSILRIQQVVRGDSAAYFCASSRVRDRDDGYTFGSGTRLTVV.

The chain couples TRBV2 to TRBJ2-1; 13 nucleotides line up with TRBD2. Per germline, CDR1 SNHLY and CDR2 FYNNEI. This CDR3 has 18 amino acids. The V gene end was trimmed by 3 bases and the J gene end by 3 bases; junction bases not matched to a gene: 8. As DNA, the CDR3 is TGTGCCAGCAGTGAGTCGGGACTAGCGGGAAACTTCTACAATGAGCAGTTCTTC. Its translation: CASSESGLAGNFYNEQFF.

This chain links TRBV9 with TRBJ2-1; possibly TRBD2 for D (7 bases). The CDR3 is 15 amino acids. Germline V gene data show CDR1 as SGDLS and CDR2 as YYNGEE. Trimming removed 1 base at V and 2 bases at J, with 10 bases between. For the CDR3, the DNA is TGTGCCAGCAGCGTAACAGGGACTACCTACAATGAGCAGTTCTTC. Translated: CASSVTGTTYNEQFF.

Only a few counts were recorded for this clone. The chain carries TRBV12-5 and TRBJ1-1; a weak D match, TRBD1 (5 bases). In germline, CDR1 is LGHNT, CDR2 FRNRAP. Trimming shortened V by 3 bases and J by 1 base, and 12 bases separated the two germline ends. This CDR3 contains 15 residues. CDR3 sequence: CASGFTLTGNTEAFF. The CDR3 DNA is TGTGCTAGTGGTTTTACCTTAACAGGGAACACTGAAGCTTTCTTT.